The 24 T cell receptor beta chains reported below all come from one sample, sequenced in a study of CD8 T cells in Susac syndrome. cDNA came from around 0.54 to 1 ug RNA primed by random hexamers. MiXCR was run by TCRdb on the immunoSEQ multiplex PCR reads, yielding one entry per CDR3 protein. The table includes approximately 220,000 distinct CDR3 sequences, around 93% detected once. Specimen: CD4+ T cells from PBMCs. These receptors were collected from a human donor with multiple sclerosis.

This chain uses TRBV20-1 with TRBJ1-5; 9 bases are shared with TRBD1. This CDR3 spans 13 amino acids. With V trimmed by 6 bases and J by 7 bases, 7 bases remained unmatched. The germline gives CDR1 DFQATT, CDR2 SNEGSKA (reference sequence). The chain's CDR3 is CSAQQGAHQPQHF. The CDR3, as DNA: TGCAGTGCCCAACAGGGGGCCCACCAGCCCCAGCATTTT.

This sequence joins TRBV3-1 and TRBJ1-2, with 9 bases aligning to TRBD1. Germline values: CDR1 LGHDT, CDR2 YNNKEL (reference sequence). The junction had 5 bases not matched to a gene; V was cut back by 2 bases and J by 4 bases. CDR3 length equals 15 residues. The CDR3 sequence: CASSQIGTGTYGYTF. As DNA, the CDR3 is TGTGCCAGCAGCCAAATTGGGACAGGGACCTATGGCTACACCTTC.

J is TRBJ1-1 and V is TRBV29-1, with D possibly TRBD1 on 6 matching bases. V lost 8 bases, J lost 4 bases, and 14 bases lay in between. The CDR3 loop spans 12 amino acids. Germline values: CDR1 SQVTM, CDR2 ANQGSEA. The CDR3 DNA sequence: TGCAGCACCAGGGGCACCCTCACTGAAGCTTTCTTT. It specifies CSTRGTLTEAFF.

This clonotype was seen a handful of times. The chain links TRBV3-1 to TRBJ1-1, with unresolved D. CDR1 and CDR2 (germline): LGHDT, YNNKEL (reference sequence). CDR3 size: 12 residues. V lost 4 bases and J lost 8, with 11 bases in between. CDR3 residues: CASSREGLEAFF. CDR3 sequence (DNA): TGTGCCAGCAGCCGGGAGGGCCTCGAAGCTTTCTTT.

The V call is TRBV7-9, the J call TRBJ2-6; D is unclear. Trimming stripped 11 bases from V and 2 bases from J, with 10 bases between. The V gene's germline CDR1 is SEHNR and CDR2 FQNEAQ (reference sequence). This CDR3 is 13 amino acids long. In DNA, the CDR3 is TGTGCCGTCAGATTGGCTGGGGCCAACGTCCTGACTTTC. Translated: CAVRLAGANVLTF.

The chain has TRBV25-1 and TRBJ1-1, with D hard to call. This CDR3 has 13 amino acids. The ends were cut back, 3 bases at V and 0 bases at J, with 5 bases in the middle. CDR1 is MGHDK, CDR2 SYGVNS, per germline. This CDR3 reads CASSEEVNTEAFF. The CDR3 DNA sequence: TGTGCCAGCAGTGAGGAGGTGAACACTGAAGCTTTCTTT.

The V gene is TRBV29-1, the J gene TRBJ2-1; 7 bases fit TRBD1. CDR1 and CDR2 from the germline V gene are SQVTM and ANQGSEA. The CDR3 contains 13 residues. The trim removed 7 bases at V and 8 bases at J, leaving 11 bases unmatched. The CDR3 loop reads CSAGQRITDEQFF. The CDR3 DNA reads as TGCAGCGCGGGACAGAGAATTACGGATGAGCAGTTCTTC.

This clonotype turned up a few times. The V call is TRBV30, the J call TRBJ2-1; D tentatively fits TRBD1 or TRBD2 (5 bases each). With 5 bases removed from V and 5 bases from J, the gap between germline ends came to 16 bases. Germline V CDR1 and CDR2: GTSNPN, SVGIG (reference sequence). The CDR3 has 14 residues. In DNA, the CDR3 is TGTGCCTGGGTGGGGGTCGTGGCCAACAATGAGCAGTTCTTC. Protein sequence: CAWVGVVANNEQFF.

This clonotype was seen a few times. V is TRBV15 and J is TRBJ2-5; maybe TRBD2 (5 bases). V lost 1 base, J lost 4 bases, and 10 bases lay in between. The CDR3 extends over 14 amino acids. Looked up from germline, CDR1 is LNHNV and CDR2 is YYDKDF (reference sequence). The CDR3 reads CATSRGSSGETQYF. CDR3 coding DNA: TGTGCCACCAGCAGAGGTTCAAGCGGAGAGACCCAGTACTTC.

In DNA, the CDR3 is TGTGCCACCAGCCGAAGCGGGGGTAGTACAGATACGCAGTATTTT. Translating gives CATSRSGGSTDTQYF. The chain is built from TRBV15 and TRBJ2-3; 8 bases are shared with TRBD2. Germline loops: CDR1 LNHNV, CDR2 YYDKDF (reference sequence). The V gene end was trimmed by 5 bases and the J gene end by 3 bases; junction bases not matched to a gene: 7. This CDR3 is 15 amino acids long.

The chain uses TRBV7-9 and TRBJ2-7; D is ambiguous. This CDR3 is built from 11 residues. Between the trimmed V and J ends, which lost 3 bases and 4 bases, there was a span of 4 bases. Germline V CDR1 and CDR2: SEHNR, FQNEAQ (reference sequence). CDR3 loop: CASSFQYEQYF. The CDR3 region has the DNA TGTGCCAGCAGCTTCCAGTACGAGCAGTACTTC.

The chain combines TRBV29-1 with TRBJ2-3; 8 bases are a match to TRBD1. Trimming cost V 3 bases and J 2 bases; bases outside gene matches: 10. Germline V gene data show CDR1 as SQVTM and CDR2 as ANQGSEA. This CDR3 has 16 amino acids. The CDR3 here is CSVDATGVPFTDTQYF. The CDR3 bases are TGCAGCGTTGACGCGACAGGGGTCCCCTTCACAGATACGCAGTATTTT.

The rearrangement links TRBV20-1 to TRBJ1-6; D uncertain. The V end lost 3 bases, the J end lost 14 bases, and 14 bases lay between the germline ends. From germline, CDR1 is DFQATT and CDR2 SNEGSKA (reference sequence). The CDR3 sequence is 12 residues long. As DNA, the CDR3 is TGCAGTGCTAGTAAAAGGGTCGGGACCCTCCACTTT. It is translated as CSASKRVGTLHF.

V is TRBV7-2 and J is TRBJ2-3; possibly TRBD2 for D (5 bases). This CDR3 region has 16 residues. Germline CDR1 and CDR2: SGHTA and FQGNSA. Trimming shortened V by 1 base and J by 0 bases, and 11 bases separated the two germline ends. CDR3 loop: CASSLGASRSTDTQYF. CDR3 in DNA: TGTGCCAGCAGCTTAGGTGCTAGCCGTAGCACAGATACGCAGTATTTT.

The rearrangement uses TRBV6-1 and TRBJ2-1; 7 bases map to TRBD2. The V segment lost 8 bases and the J segment 4 bases; nucleotides outside the gene matches: 8. Germline-derived CDR1 and CDR2 are MNHNS and SASEGT. The CDR3 sequence is 14 residues long. Here the CDR3 DNA reads TGTGCCAGCCAGGAACTAGCGACATACAATGAGCAGTTCTTC. Its translation is CASQELATYNEQFF.

V gene TRBV9 combines with J gene TRBJ2-1, with D perhaps matching TRBD1 (5 bases). This CDR3 has 12 amino acids. Germline values: CDR1 SGDLS, CDR2 YYNGEE. Trimming removed 3 bases from V and 10 bases from J, with 11 bases in between. The CDR3 bases are TGTGCCAGCAGCGCCACAGGTTTGGAGCAGTTCTTC. Its protein is CASSATGLEQFF. The variable domain in full, with the rest retrieved from reference TRBV9 and TRBJ2-1, is DSGVTQTPKHLITATGQRVTLRCSPRSGDLSVYWYQQSLDQGLQFLIQYYNGEERAKGNILERFSAQQFPDLHSELNLSSLELGDSALYFCASSATGLEQFFGPGTRLTVL.

The rearrangement links TRBV5-1 to TRBJ2-1; the D gene is possibly TRBD2 (6 bases). The CDR3 has 13 residues. CDR1 and CDR2 from the germline V gene are SGHRS and YFSETQ. V lost 2 bases to trimming and J lost 5 bases, with 8 bases between them. Here the CDR3 DNA reads TGCGCCAGCAGCTTCGGCGGGGACAATGAGCAGTTCTTC. Translation gives CASSFGGDNEQFF.

This sequence joins TRBV7-2 and TRBJ2-2; no firm D call. This CDR3 has 13 residues. The germline CDR1 and CDR2 sequences are SGHTA and FQGNSA. Trimming cost V 3 bases and J 5 bases, with 7 bases left between them. The CDR3 protein is CASSLKLTGELFF. For the CDR3, the DNA is TGTGCCAGCAGCTTGAAACTGACCGGGGAGCTGTTTTTT.

V gene TRBV20-1 combines with J gene TRBJ1-1, with a tentative D call TRBD1 (6 bases). V was clipped by 0 bases and J by 5 bases, with 13 bases between them. Germline V gene data show CDR1 as DFQATT and CDR2 as SNEGSKA (reference sequence). The CDR3 sequence is 14 residues long. The CDR3 spells CSARDPGARTEAFF. As DNA, the CDR3 is TGCAGTGCTAGAGATCCAGGGGCGAGGACTGAAGCTTTCTTT.

The gene calls are TRBV9 and TRBJ2-5, with D perhaps TRBD1 (5 bases). The CDR3 extends over 15 amino acids. Germline CDR1 reads SGDLS; CDR2 reads YYNGEE. Trimming shortened V by 0 bases and J by 6 bases, and 15 bases separated the two germline ends. CDR3 sequence reads: CASSVGGTPLKTQYF. As DNA, the CDR3 is TGTGCCAGCAGCGTAGGGGGCACACCCTTAAAGACCCAGTACTTC.

This clonotype has a handful of counts. This chain uses TRBV6-1 with TRBJ2-4; maybe TRBD2 (6 bases). Trimming stripped 6 bases from V and 0 bases from J, with 15 bases between. The germline CDR1 and CDR2 sequences are MNHNS and SASEGT. The CDR3 runs to 16 residues. CDR3 protein: CASRSTRDLAKNIQYF. The CDR3 DNA sequence: TGTGCCAGCAGGTCGACTAGAGACTTAGCCAAAAACATTCAGTACTTC.

This chain links TRBV18 with TRBJ1-2; the D is unclear. V was cut by 3 bases and J by 6 bases, with 8 bases left in between. CDR1 and CDR2 (germline): KGHSH, LQKENI. This CDR3 region has 12 residues. The CDR3 spells CASSPSRDGYTF. Here the CDR3 DNA reads TGTGCCAGCTCACCCTCCCGAGATGGCTACACCTTC.

The V and J genes are TRBV28 and TRBJ2-2; D remains ambiguous. Deletions cut 5 bases from V and 1 base from J, with 8 bases between. Germline V gene data show CDR1 as MDHEN and CDR2 as SYDVKM. This CDR3 spans 14 amino acids. This chain's CDR3 is CASSTQGNTGELFF. DNA of the CDR3: TGTGCCAGCAGTACACAAGGGAACACCGGGGAGCTGTTTTTT.

The V call is TRBV2, the J call TRBJ1-2; 9 nucleotides align to TRBD1. Losses at the gene ends were 3 bases for V and 8 bases for J; bases not matched to a gene: 13. The CDR3 sequence is 16 residues long. CDR1 is SNHLY, CDR2 FYNNEI, per germline. The chain's CDR3 is CASSDGTGYLSEGYTF. The DNA of the CDR3 is TGTGCCAGCAGTGACGGGACAGGGTACCTATCAGAGGGCTACACCTTC.